Included here is one T cell receptor beta chain sequence, with context. This clonotype has a count of ten or more. The input lacks base qualities; no much larger clone sits a single base away. This sample was included in a study of T cells after yellow fever vaccination (dated 2019 in TCRdb). Regarding the research as a whole: Memory subsets (EM, EMRA, CM and Tscm) were sorted on a BD FACS Aria III using CD3, CD45RA, CCR7 and CD95 staining. Libraries from fractions with low cell numbers were prepared with the SMART-Seq v4 Ultra Low Input RNA kit. To follow T-cell clones before and after primary and booster YFV17D yellow fever vaccination, bulk TCR alpha and beta repertoires were sequenced over time. Two healthy male donors, one aged 18 to 29 and one aged 30 to 40 years, made up the cohort. Blood was collected at multiple timepoints before and after primary and secondary immunization, and bulk PBMC replicates and cell subsets were isolated. Memory subsets were sorted on days 0, 15 and 45 and at 18 months after primary vaccination, and on days 0, 15 and 45 after the 30-year booster.

TCR cDNA was synthesized by 5'RACE template switching, which introduced a universal primer site and unique molecular identifiers. cDNA synthesis was primed from both the TCR alpha and TCR beta constant segments. Two PCR steps were used to amplify libraries, with sample barcodes and sequencing adapters being added in the second step. Sequencing of libraries was performed on Illumina HiSeq 2500 (2x100 bp) or NovaSeq (2x150 bp). In the authors' own workflow: MIGEC was used to demultiplex reads and collapse the reads into UMI consensus sequences, and MiXCR was used for V(D)J alignment. Using edgeR on replicate PBMC samples, clonotypes were called vaccine-responding if FDR was below 0.01 and the log2 fold change was above 5 up to day 15. CD4 or CD8 identity was assigned to each bulk clonotype according to whether the clonotype was present at higher abundance in the sequenced CD4 repertoire or the sequenced CD8 repertoire. Clonotype frequencies in memory subsets were weighted by FACS-sorted cell numbers to estimate each clone's distribution across memory phenotypes. TCRdb passed the public sequencing reads through fastp at Q25 and MiXCR, retaining productive beta sequences. Every CDR3 protein is listed once, alongside the most common genes and DNA of its rows. The V and J calls come from TCRdb's annotation, not from the publication. This sample holds approximately 9,300 distinct CDR3 sequences; under 5% were observed only once. The biggest ten clones account for roughly 1.6% of the sample.

Broader findings and caveats from the paper: Computational filtering was required because FACS-sorted repertoires could contain abundant contaminating clonotypes from the bulk population. After the booster, most of the clones that had expanded following primary vaccination were detected again (almost 98% of CD4 and 85% to 90% of CD8), which suggests that memory was broadly maintained. In the sorted memory subsets on day 0, nearly all vaccine-responding clonotypes were below the level of detection. The secondary T-cell response was found to be weaker but faster than the primary response, with a peak reached on day 5 rather than on day 15. Only a couple of donors were included in the study, so the extent to which the findings can be generalized is limited. A small share of clonotypes was detected in both CD4 and CD8 compartments, with the overlap likely arising from convergent recombination.

The sample's treatment or condition label, decoded: live attenuated yellow fever vaccine strain. A standard Ficoll-Paque protocol was used to isolate PBMCs from peripheral blood. For sorted memory subsets, RNA extraction was done with the RNeasy Micro Kit. CDR1 and CDR2 are read off the germline V gene as SGHTA and FQGNSA. Spanning cysteine to phenylalanine, the CDR3 consists of 14 amino acids. Kept here is only the CDR3 DNA, which spans 42 bases and is read in frame from base 1. V sheds 2 bases and J sheds 2 bases, leaving 8 bases between their ends. The chain joins TRBV7-2 to TRBJ2-3; a tentative D match to TRBD1 spans 5 bases. This sample comprised PBMCs, either bulk or a sorted T-cell subset (CD4+, CD8+, memory, or dextramer-sorted; not recorded which), obtained less than 16 days after the first yellow fever vaccination. This clonotype was sampled from a man between 18 and 29 years old who received the YFV17D yellow fever vaccine. The CDR3 loop reads CASSLLQATDTQYF. The nucleotide sequence is given as TGTGCCAGCAGCTTATTACAGGCCACAGATACGCAGTATTTT.